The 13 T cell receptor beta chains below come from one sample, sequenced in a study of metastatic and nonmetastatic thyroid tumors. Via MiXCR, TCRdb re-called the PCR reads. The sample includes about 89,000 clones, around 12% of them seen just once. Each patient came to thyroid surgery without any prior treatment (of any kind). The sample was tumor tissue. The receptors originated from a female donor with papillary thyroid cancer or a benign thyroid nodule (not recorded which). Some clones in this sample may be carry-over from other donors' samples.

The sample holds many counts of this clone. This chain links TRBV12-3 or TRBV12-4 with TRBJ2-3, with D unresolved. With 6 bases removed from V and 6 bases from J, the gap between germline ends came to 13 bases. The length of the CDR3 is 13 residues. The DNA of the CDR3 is TGTGCCAGCAGCCGCCAACAAAGGGATACGCAGTATTTT. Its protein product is CASSRQQRDTQYF.

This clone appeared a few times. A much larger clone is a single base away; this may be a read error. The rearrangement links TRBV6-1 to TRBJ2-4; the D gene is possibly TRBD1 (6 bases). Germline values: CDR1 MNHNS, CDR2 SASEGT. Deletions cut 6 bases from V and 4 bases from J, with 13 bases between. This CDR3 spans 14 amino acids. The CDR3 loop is CASSPGTWKNIQYF. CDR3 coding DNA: TGTGCCAGCAGCCCCGGGACATGGAAAAACATTCAGTACTTC.

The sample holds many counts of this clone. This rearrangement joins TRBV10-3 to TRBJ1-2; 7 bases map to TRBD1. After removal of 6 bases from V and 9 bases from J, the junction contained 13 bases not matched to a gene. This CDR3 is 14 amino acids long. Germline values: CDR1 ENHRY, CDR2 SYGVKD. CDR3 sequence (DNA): TGTGCCATCAGACCTGGACAGGAAGTTTATAGCTACACCTTC. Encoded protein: CAIRPGQEVYSYTF.

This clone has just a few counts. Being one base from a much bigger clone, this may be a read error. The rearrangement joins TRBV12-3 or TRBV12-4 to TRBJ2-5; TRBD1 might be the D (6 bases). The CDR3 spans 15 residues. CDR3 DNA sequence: TGTGCCGGCAGCCGACGCAGGGGCCTCCAAGAGACCCAGTACTTC. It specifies CAGSRRRGLQETQYF.

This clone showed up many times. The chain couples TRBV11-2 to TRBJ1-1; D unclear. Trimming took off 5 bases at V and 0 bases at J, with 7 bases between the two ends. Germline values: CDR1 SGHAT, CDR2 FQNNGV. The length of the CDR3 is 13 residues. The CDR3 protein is CASSKRVNTEAFF. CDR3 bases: TGTGCCAGCAGCAAAAGGGTGAACACTGAAGCTTTCTTT.

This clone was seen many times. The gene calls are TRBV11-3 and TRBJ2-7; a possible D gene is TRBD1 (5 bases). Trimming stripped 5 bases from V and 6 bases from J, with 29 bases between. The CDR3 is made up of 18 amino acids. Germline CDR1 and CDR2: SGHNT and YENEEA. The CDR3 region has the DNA TGTGCCAGCAGCCTTTGGACAAGTGGAAGTGTCCACCCGGGCGAGCAGTACTTC. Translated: CASSLWTSGSVHPGEQYF.

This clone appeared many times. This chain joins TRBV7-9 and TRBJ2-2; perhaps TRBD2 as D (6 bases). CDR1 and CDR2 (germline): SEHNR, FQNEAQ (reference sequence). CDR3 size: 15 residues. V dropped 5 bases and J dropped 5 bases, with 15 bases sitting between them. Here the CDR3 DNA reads TGTGCCAGCAGCGCAAGATTGGGGGGTACCGGGGAGCTGTTTTTT. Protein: CASSARLGGTGELFF. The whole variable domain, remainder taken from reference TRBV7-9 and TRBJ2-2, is DTGVSQNPRHKITKRGQNVTFRCDPISEHNRLYWYRQTLGQGPEFLTYFQNEAQLEKSRLLSDRFSAERPKGSFSTLEIQRTEQGDSAMYLCASSARLGGTGELFFGEGSRLTVL.

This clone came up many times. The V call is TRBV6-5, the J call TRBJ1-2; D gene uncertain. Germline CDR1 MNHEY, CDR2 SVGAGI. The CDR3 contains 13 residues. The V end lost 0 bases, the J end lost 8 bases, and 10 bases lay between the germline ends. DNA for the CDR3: TGTGCCAGCAGTTACTCAGGGTTGGGAGGCTACACCTTC. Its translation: CASSYSGLGGYTF.

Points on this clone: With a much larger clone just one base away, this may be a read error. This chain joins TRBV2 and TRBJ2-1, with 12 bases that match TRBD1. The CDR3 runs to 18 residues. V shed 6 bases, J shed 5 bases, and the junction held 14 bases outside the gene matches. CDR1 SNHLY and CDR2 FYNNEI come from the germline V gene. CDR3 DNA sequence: TGTGCCAGCAGCTGGGGACAGGGGGCTAGCTGGAGGGACAATGAGCAGTTCTTC. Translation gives CASSWGQGASWRDNEQFF.

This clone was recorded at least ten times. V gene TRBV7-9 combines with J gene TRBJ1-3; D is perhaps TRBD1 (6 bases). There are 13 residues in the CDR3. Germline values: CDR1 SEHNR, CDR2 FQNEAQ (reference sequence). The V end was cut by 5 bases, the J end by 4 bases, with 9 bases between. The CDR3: CASSTGSGNTIYF. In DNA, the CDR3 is TGTGCCAGCAGCACAGGGTCAGGAAACACCATATATTTT.

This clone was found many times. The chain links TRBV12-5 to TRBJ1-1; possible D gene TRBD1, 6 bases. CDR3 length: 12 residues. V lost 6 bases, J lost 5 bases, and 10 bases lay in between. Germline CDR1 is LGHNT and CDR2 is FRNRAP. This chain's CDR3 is CASGTGTTEAFF. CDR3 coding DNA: TGTGCTAGTGGAACAGGGACTACTGAAGCTTTCTTT.

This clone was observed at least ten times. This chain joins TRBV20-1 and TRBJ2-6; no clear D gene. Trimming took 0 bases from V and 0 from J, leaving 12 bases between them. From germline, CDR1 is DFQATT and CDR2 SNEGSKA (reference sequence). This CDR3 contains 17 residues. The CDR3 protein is CSARDRQTNSGANVLTF. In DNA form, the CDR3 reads TGCAGTGCTAGAGATCGCCAGACCAACTCTGGGGCCAACGTCCTGACTTTC.

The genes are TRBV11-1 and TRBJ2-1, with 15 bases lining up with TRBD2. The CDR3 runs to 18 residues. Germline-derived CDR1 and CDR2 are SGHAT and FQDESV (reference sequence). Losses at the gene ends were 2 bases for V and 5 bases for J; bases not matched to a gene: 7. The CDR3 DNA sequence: TGTGCCAGCAGCTTACTTCCGGGACTAGCGGGAGGAGACAATGAGCAGTTCTTC. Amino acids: CASSLLPGLAGGDNEQFF.